Following are 5 T cell receptor beta chains from one sample sequenced in a study of T cell responses to AZD1222 COVID-19 vaccine. Some clones are missing from TCRdb's copy, which holds only in-frame ones; the method was immunoSEQ multiplex PCR. The table lists some 100,000 clones, about 86% of them singletons. Sequencing was performed on peripheral blood, taken on day 0 of AZD1222 vaccination. These receptors came from an adult in good health.

This clone was found once. The J gene is TRBJ1-6, the V gene TRBV30; 8 bases line up with TRBD1. CDR1 is GTSNPN and CDR2 is SVGIG in the germline V gene (reference sequence). V lost 2 bases, J lost 6 bases, and 6 bases stayed unmatched. CDR3 length: 15 amino acids. CDR3 coding DNA: TGTGCCTGGAGTTATCCAGGGGGCGTTAATTCACCCCTCCACTTT. Protein: CAWSYPGGVNSPLHF.

This clone was detected a few times. The J gene is TRBJ1-1, the V gene TRBV29-1; TRBD1 might be the D (5 bases). CDR1 is SQVTM and CDR2 is ANQGSEA in the germline V gene. V was clipped by 4 bases and J by 4 bases, with 10 bases between them. This CDR3 region has 12 residues. The CDR3 reads CSVVTDSTEAFF. The CDR3 DNA reads as TGCAGCGTTGTCACAGACAGCACTGAAGCTTTCTTT.

The V and J genes are TRBV19 and TRBJ1-2; 9 bases are a match to TRBD1. This CDR3 is built from 12 residues. V trimming: 7 bases; J trimming: 4 bases; junction bases outside the gene matches: 1. Per germline, CDR1 LNHDA and CDR2 SQIVND (reference sequence). Here the CDR3 reads CASKGQGYGYTF. The CDR3 DNA is TGTGCCAGTAAGGGACAGGGCTATGGCTACACCTTC.

V is TRBV7-2 and J is TRBJ1-1; D remains ambiguous. The V end was cut by 1 base, the J end by 2 bases, with 8 bases between. Germline assignment: CDR1 SGHTA and CDR2 FQGNSA. The CDR3 extends over 14 amino acids. The CDR3 bases are TGTGCCAGCAGCTTAGGCATTCTAAACACTGAAGCTTTCTTT. Amino acids: CASSLGILNTEAFF. The whole variable domain, remainder taken from reference TRBV7-2 and TRBJ1-1, is GAGVSQSPSNKVTEKGKDVELRCDPISGHTALYWYRQSLGQGLEFLIYFQGNSAPDKSGLPSDRFSAERTGGSVSTLTIQRTQQEDSAVYLCASSLGILNTEAFFGQGTRLTVV.

CDR3 coding DNA: TGCGCCAGCAGCTTGGAGGGGCCTACTTTCAAGGCTTTCTTT. Residues: CASSLEGPTFKAFF. The chain employs TRBV5-1 and TRBJ1-1; D perhaps matches TRBD1 (5 bases). Germline V gene lookup returns CDR1 SGHRS and CDR2 YFSETQ. The V end lost 0 bases, the J end lost 11 bases, and 17 bases lay between the germline ends. The CDR3 spans 14 residues.